These 14 T cell receptor beta chains were all obtained from the same sample, sequenced in a study of blood T cell repertoires in COVID-19. Clones were sequenced by immunoSEQ multiplex PCR, and TCRdb holds only the in-frame ones, with some missing. The sample consists of roughly 190,000 clones, under 85% of them appearing once. Sequenced material: peripheral blood. The receptors were gathered from a woman in her thirties or forties with acute or convalescent COVID-19.

The rearrangement joins TRBV20-1 to TRBJ1-1; D unresolved. The V and J ends lost 3 bases and 5 bases respectively, with 7 bases between them. The germline gives CDR1 DFQATT, CDR2 SNEGSKA (reference sequence). The CDR3 is made up of 11 amino acids. The CDR3 nucleotides read TGCAGTGCTAGTAGAGGGACTGAAGCTTTCTTT. Translation gives CSASRGTEAFF.

The V call is TRBV24-1, the J call TRBJ2-3, with 14 bases aligning to TRBD2. This CDR3 is 15 amino acids long. J was trimmed by 3 bases and V by 5 bases; bases with no gene match: 0. Germline values: CDR1 KGHDR, CDR2 SFDVKD. CDR3 loop: CATSGLAGGTDTQYF. CDR3 bases: TGTGCCACCAGTGGACTAGCGGGAGGGACAGATACGCAGTATTTT.

This clone has only a few counts. Other DNA sequences of this sample code for an identical CDR3. The V call is TRBV19, the J call TRBJ1-1; possible D gene TRBD1, 6 bases. V was shortened by 3 bases and J by 6 bases, with 11 bases between the two germline ends. Per germline, CDR1 LNHDA and CDR2 SQIVND (reference sequence). The CDR3 totals 13 residues. The CDR3 DNA follows: TGTGCCAGTAGTATTCAACAGGGAGCTGAAGCTTTCTTT. This sequence encodes CASSIQQGAEAFF.

A note on this clone: Other DNA sequences from this sample encode an identical CDR3 as well. The V and J genes are TRBV28 and TRBJ2-7; 9 positions match TRBD2. Germline CDR1 and CDR2: MDHEN and SYDVKM. The CDR3 runs to 15 residues. V trimming: 7 bases; J trimming: 3 bases; junction bases outside the gene matches: 10. CDR3 protein: CASTHPQRGVYEQYF. The CDR3 nucleotides are TGTGCCAGCACCCACCCCCAGCGGGGGGTCTACGAGCAGTACTTC. The variable domain in full, completed from reference TRBV28 and TRBJ2-7, reads DVKVTQSSRYLVKRTGEKVFLECVQDMDHENMFWYRQDPGLGLRLIYFSYDVKMKEKGDIPEGYSVSREKKERFSLILESASTNQTSMYLCASTHPQRGVYEQYFGPGTRLTVT.

V gene TRBV7-3 combines with J gene TRBJ1-6, with TRBD1 identical over 8 bases. CDR3 size: 14 residues. Germline-derived CDR1 and CDR2 are SGHTA and FQGTGA. V trimming: 3 bases; J trimming: 9 bases; junction bases outside the gene matches: 4. For the CDR3, the DNA is TGTGCCAGCAGCTTGGGACAGGAAATTTCACCCCTCCACTTT. Its translation is CASSLGQEISPLHF. The variable domain in full, with the rest retrieved from reference TRBV7-3 and TRBJ1-6, is GAGVSQTPSNKVTEKGKYVELRCDPISGHTALYWYRQSLGQGPEFLIYFQGTGAADDSGLPNDRFFAVRPEGSVSTLKIQRTERGDSAVYLCASSLGQEISPLHFGNGTRLTVT.

The rearrangement joins TRBV7-9 to TRBJ1-1; D is unresolved. V lost 0 bases to trimming and J lost 3 bases, with 11 bases between them. This CDR3 spans 15 amino acids. The V gene's germline CDR1 is SEHNR and CDR2 FQNEAQ (reference sequence). The CDR3 coding sequence is TGTGCCAGCAGCTTAGCGGGAGGACGGGACACTGAAGCTTTCTTT. This sequence encodes CASSLAGGRDTEAFF.

V usage is TRBV27 and J usage is TRBJ2-7; 8 bases map to TRBD2. Germline CDR1 and CDR2: MNHEY and SMNVEV (reference sequence). Trimming at V came to 11 bases and at J to 4 bases, leaving 13 bases not matched to a gene. The CDR3 is 14 amino acids. The CDR3 DNA reads TGTGCCTCTCTGCCCTTAGCGGGGTCATACGAGCAGTACTTC. Protein product: CASLPLAGSYEQYF.

The chain joins TRBV11-2 to TRBJ1-2; 10 bases agree with TRBD1. The CDR3 is made up of 12 amino acids. Germline CDR1 SGHAT, CDR2 FQNNGV. Trimming at V came to 6 bases and at J to 13 bases, leaving 8 bases not matched to a gene. The CDR3 nucleotides read TGTGCCAGCAGGTTGACAGGGGGCTCAAGCACCTTC. This translates into CASRLTGGSSTF. The variable domain in full, completed from reference TRBV11-2 and TRBJ1-2, reads EAGVAQSPRYKIIEKRQSVAFWCNPISGHATLYWYQQILGQGPKLLIQFQNNGVVDDSQLPKDRFSAERLKGVDSTLKIQPAKLEDSAVYLCASRLTGGSSTFGSGTRLTVV.

The rearrangement links TRBV25-1 to TRBJ2-2; TRBD1 aligns across 9 bases. V was clipped by 4 bases and J by 7 bases; unmatched bases: 10. The V gene's germline CDR1 is MGHDK and CDR2 SYGVNS. The CDR3 loop spans 16 amino acids. The CDR3 nucleotides read TGTGCCAGCAGTGCTAGAGCACAGGGGGCAGTCGGGGAGCTGTTTTTT. Protein: CASSARAQGAVGELFF.

The rearrangement links TRBV25-1 to TRBJ2-5; TRBD1 matches 7 bases. CDR1 is MGHDK, CDR2 SYGVNS, per germline. V dropped 8 bases and J dropped 5; count of bases not matched to a gene: 8. The CDR3 spans 13 residues. The CDR3 DNA reads TGTGCCAGCTCAAGGACAGGCGCGGAGACCCAGTACTTC. Protein sequence: CASSRTGAETQYF.

The rearrangement uses TRBV28 and TRBJ1-4; 8 bases align to TRBD1. This CDR3 spans 15 amino acids. CDR1 MDHEN and CDR2 SYDVKM come from the germline V gene. V was clipped by 4 bases and J by 8 bases; unmatched bases: 9. This chain's CDR3 is CASSSQGDLWEKLFF. The CDR3, as DNA: TGTGCCAGCAGTTCACAGGGGGATTTATGGGAAAAACTGTTTTTT.

V usage is TRBV24-1 and J usage is TRBJ2-5; 9 bases are shared with TRBD1. Germline values: CDR1 KGHDR, CDR2 SFDVKD. This CDR3 region has 15 residues. The V segment lost 4 bases and the J segment 5 bases; nucleotides outside the gene matches: 7. The CDR3, as DNA: TGTGCCACCAGTGACGAACAGGGGGCCGAGGAGACCCAGTACTTC. Residues: CATSDEQGAEETQYF.

As DNA, the CDR3 is TGTGCCAGCAGTGAAGCAGGGGGTTTGGGGGAGACCCAGTACTTC. It specifies CASSEAGGLGETQYF. The rearrangement links TRBV6-1 to TRBJ2-5; weak D call: TRBD1 (6 bases). The CDR3 is made up of 15 amino acids. The germline V gene encodes CDR1 MNHNS and CDR2 SASEGT. Deletions cut 0 bases from V and 5 bases from J, with 13 bases between.

This chain connects TRBV5-4 to TRBJ1-4, with TRBD1 as a possible D gene (5 bases). CDR1 is SGHNT, CDR2 YYREEE, per germline (reference sequence). Deletions cut 2 bases from V and 4 bases from J, with 12 bases between. The CDR3 totals 15 residues. CDR3 amino acids: CASSLAGRLNEKLFF. The DNA of the CDR3 is TGTGCCAGCAGCTTAGCGGGGCGACTTAATGAAAAACTGTTTTTT.